A selection of T cell receptor beta chains follows, all from one sample in a study of CD4 T cells in relation to SARS-CoV-2 and coronaviruses. For these TCRs, the target antigens are not known. Method: immunoSEQ multiplex PCR; TCRdb's copy keeps in-frame clones and lacks some. This table has around 20,000 clones, less than 70% appearing once. The sample comprised CD4+ T cells from PBMCs, cultured in vitro. These receptors all stem from a human donor in good health. Each CDR3 is given with its conserved first and last residue. Fields, in order: D gene, clone size, J gene, V gene, CDR3 protein, CDR3 DNA. A D gene is named only where the DNA matches it firmly. Not every row has a clone size; where given, it reads once, few, many or a size class.

D gene: TRBD2
clone size: -
J gene: TRBJ2-1
V gene: TRBV28
CDR3 protein: CASSPRLAGHNEQFF
CDR3 DNA: TGTGCCAGCAGTCCGAGACTAGCGGGGCACAATGAGCAGTTCTTC

D gene: TRBD1
clone size: -
J gene: TRBJ1-2
V gene: TRBV18
CDR3 protein: CASSPGTGGAYGYTF
CDR3 DNA: TGTGCCAGCTCACCGGGCACAGGGGGCGCCTATGGCTACACCTTC

D gene: -
clone size: -
J gene: TRBJ1-5
V gene: TRBV4-1
CDR3 protein: CASSQASGSSNQPQHF
CDR3 DNA: TGCGCCAGCAGCCAAGCCAGTGGCAGTAGCAATCAGCCCCAGCATTTT

D gene: -
clone size: once
J gene: TRBJ2-2
V gene: TRBV7-9
CDR3 protein: CASSLDFAGRHTGELFF
CDR3 DNA: TGTGCCAGCAGTCTGGACTTCGCGGGAAGGCACACCGGGGAGCTGTTTTTT

D gene: -
clone size: few
J gene: TRBJ1-4
V gene: TRBV5-1
CDR3 protein: CASSLAGLGEKLFF
CDR3 DNA: TGCGCCAGCAGCTTGGCGGGGTTAGGTGAAAAACTGTTTTTT

D gene: TRBD1
clone size: -
J gene: TRBJ2-7
V gene: TRBV4-3
CDR3 protein: CASSQGVTGAYEQYF
CDR3 DNA: TGCGCCAGCAGCCAAGGCGTGACAGGGGCCTACGAGCAGTACTTC

D gene: TRBD2
clone size: once
J gene: TRBJ2-1
V gene: TRBV20-1
CDR3 protein: CSASLVAGIYNEQFF
CDR3 DNA: TGCAGTGCTAGTTTGGTAGCGGGGATCTACAATGAGCAGTTCTTC

D gene: -
clone size: -
J gene: TRBJ2-1
V gene: TRBV19
CDR3 protein: CASSIAPYNEQFF
CDR3 DNA: TGTGCCAGTAGTATAGCCCCCTACAATGAGCAGTTCTTC

D gene: TRBD1
clone size: few
J gene: TRBJ1-6
V gene: TRBV19
CDR3 protein: CASSIAGGIYNSPLHF
CDR3 DNA: TGTGCCAGTAGTATTGCAGGGGGCATCTATAATTCACCCCTCCACTTT

D gene: -
clone size: -
J gene: TRBJ1-2
V gene: TRBV7-9
CDR3 protein: CASSRSRGYTF
CDR3 DNA: TGTGCCAGCAGCCGCTCTAGAGGCTACACCTTC

D gene: -
clone size: -
J gene: TRBJ2-1
V gene: TRBV18
CDR3 protein: CASSSDVNEQFF
CDR3 DNA: TGTGCCAGCTCATCTGACGTCAATGAGCAGTTCTTC

D gene: TRBD1
clone size: -
J gene: TRBJ2-3
V gene: TRBV29-1
CDR3 protein: CSVPQGNRVDTQYF
CDR3 DNA: TGCAGCGTTCCACAGGGGAATAGGGTCGATACGCAGTATTTT

D gene: -
clone size: -
J gene: TRBJ2-1
V gene: TRBV5-4
CDR3 protein: CASSLEQGDSYNEQFF
CDR3 DNA: TGTGCCAGCAGCTTGGAGCAGGGCGATTCTTACAATGAGCAGTTCTTC

D gene: -
clone size: -
J gene: TRBJ1-3
V gene: TRBV7-9
CDR3 protein: CASSSPRDSGNTIYF
CDR3 DNA: TGTGCCAGCAGCTCCCCCAGGGACTCTGGAAACACCATATATTTT

D gene: -
clone size: -
J gene: TRBJ1-1
V gene: TRBV6-5
CDR3 protein: CASLRNTEAFF
CDR3 DNA: TGTGCCAGCCTGAGAAACACTGAAGCTTTCTTT

D gene: -
clone size: -
J gene: TRBJ2-5
V gene: TRBV7-9
CDR3 protein: CASSLYLQSRETQYF
CDR3 DNA: TGTGCCAGCAGCTTATACCTTCAGAGTCGGGAGACCCAGTACTTC

D gene: TRBD1
clone size: -
J gene: TRBJ2-7
V gene: TRBV29-1
CDR3 protein: CSVGDRGHEQYF
CDR3 DNA: TGCAGCGTTGGCGACAGGGGGCACGAGCAGTACTTC

D gene: -
clone size: -
J gene: TRBJ2-3
V gene: TRBV2
CDR3 protein: CASRPDYTGFHTQYF
CDR3 DNA: TGTGCCAGCAGGCCCGATTATACAGGGTTCCATACGCAGTATTTT

D gene: -
clone size: once
J gene: TRBJ2-3
V gene: TRBV7-9
CDR3 protein: CASSSIDTQYF
CDR3 DNA: TGTGCCAGCAGCTCGATAGATACGCAGTATTTT

D gene: TRBD1
clone size: -
J gene: TRBJ2-6
V gene: TRBV3-1/TRBV3-2
CDR3 protein: CASSQSSGTASGANVLTF
CDR3 DNA: TGTGCCAGCAGCCAAAGCTCCGGGACAGCCTCTGGGGCCAACGTCCTGACTTTC

D gene: TRBD1
clone size: -
J gene: TRBJ2-5
V gene: TRBV29-1
CDR3 protein: CSVLGQVGETQYF
CDR3 DNA: TGCAGCGTTTTGGGACAGGTTGGAGAGACCCAGTACTTC

D gene: -
clone size: -
J gene: TRBJ2-5
V gene: TRBV29-1
CDR3 protein: CSVTKGFRVQETQYF
CDR3 DNA: TGCAGCGTGACTAAAGGCTTCCGCGTCCAAGAGACCCAGTACTTC

D gene: -
clone size: -
J gene: TRBJ2-1
V gene: TRBV7-3
CDR3 protein: CASSFDNLYNEQFF
CDR3 DNA: TGTGCCAGCAGCTTCGACAACCTCTACAATGAGCAGTTCTTC

D gene: TRBD2
clone size: -
J gene: TRBJ2-5
V gene: TRBV7-2
CDR3 protein: CASSSLGSGSRETQYF
CDR3 DNA: TGTGCCAGCAGCTCCCTGGGGAGCGGGAGTAGAGAGACCCAGTACTTC

D gene: TRBD2
clone size: -
J gene: TRBJ2-7
V gene: TRBV2
CDR3 protein: CASRPGLAGYTTYEQYF
CDR3 DNA: TGTGCCAGCAGACCCGGACTAGCGGGATACACAACCTACGAGCAGTACTTC

D gene: TRBD1
clone size: -
J gene: TRBJ2-3
V gene: TRBV6-2/TRBV6-3
CDR3 protein: CASSYPLGGDTQYF
CDR3 DNA: TGTGCCAGCAGTTACCCCTTAGGGGGCGATACGCAGTATTTT

D gene: -
clone size: few
J gene: TRBJ1-6
V gene: TRBV6-4
CDR3 protein: CASSELNGSPLHF
CDR3 DNA: TGTGCCAGCAGTGAACTGAACGGTTCACCCCTCCACTTT

D gene: -
clone size: few
J gene: TRBJ1-2
V gene: TRBV10-2
CDR3 protein: CASSEGTRLDGYTF
CDR3 DNA: TGCGCCAGCAGTGAGGGGACCCGCTTGGATGGCTACACCTTC

D gene: TRBD2
clone size: -
J gene: TRBJ2-5
V gene: TRBV3-1/TRBV3-2
CDR3 protein: CASSQPSGGQETQYF
CDR3 DNA: TGTGCCAGCAGCCAACCTAGCGGGGGGCAAGAGACCCAGTACTTC

D gene: TRBD1
clone size: -
J gene: TRBJ1-4
V gene: TRBV19
CDR3 protein: CASSTTGTGVEKLFF
CDR3 DNA: TGTGCCAGTAGTACAACCGGGACAGGGGTTGAAAAACTGTTTTTT

D gene: TRBD1
clone size: -
J gene: TRBJ2-5
V gene: TRBV5-1
CDR3 protein: CASRSTGMETQYF
CDR3 DNA: TGCGCCAGCAGGTCGACAGGGATGGAGACCCAGTACTTC

D gene: -
clone size: -
J gene: TRBJ2-1
V gene: TRBV24-1
CDR3 protein: CATSDSGTLNEQFF
CDR3 DNA: TGTGCCACCAGTGATTCGGGGACCCTCAATGAGCAGTTCTTC

D gene: -
clone size: -
J gene: TRBJ1-2
V gene: TRBV19
CDR3 protein: CASSGGIDQYGYTF
CDR3 DNA: TGTGCCAGTAGTGGGGGGATAGATCAGTATGGCTACACCTTC

D gene: TRBD2
clone size: -
J gene: TRBJ2-1
V gene: TRBV2
CDR3 protein: CASSAGTSGYNEQFF
CDR3 DNA: TGTGCCAGCAGTGCCGGGACTAGCGGTTACAATGAGCAGTTCTTC

D gene: TRBD2
clone size: -
J gene: TRBJ2-2
V gene: TRBV9
CDR3 protein: CASSVGGTRGTGELFF
CDR3 DNA: TGTGCCAGCAGCGTAGGAGGGACTAGAGGGACCGGGGAGCTGTTTTTT

D gene: -
clone size: -
J gene: TRBJ2-3
V gene: TRBV7-7
CDR3 protein: CASSSDSGGTQYF
CDR3 DNA: TGTGCTAGCAGTTCCGATTCCGGCGGTACGCAGTATTTT

D gene: -
clone size: -
J gene: TRBJ2-1
V gene: TRBV4-3
CDR3 protein: CASSQVGSGHEQFF
CDR3 DNA: TGCGCCAGCAGCCAAGTCGGGAGTGGGCATGAGCAGTTCTTC

D gene: -
clone size: -
J gene: TRBJ1-6
V gene: TRBV14
CDR3 protein: CASSQGWGSSYNSPLHF
CDR3 DNA: TGTGCCAGCAGCCAAGGTTGGGGGAGCTCCTATAATTCACCCCTCCACTTT